The 24 T cell receptor beta chains listed next were all sequenced from one sample in a study of vaccination and CD4 T cells after COVID-19. The Oncomine TCR Beta short-read assay generated sequence data from the DNA of cultured CD4+ T cells. TCRdb reprocessed the PCR reads with MiXCR, giving one entry per CDR3 protein. The sample comprises 25,000 to 30,000 distinct CDR3 sequences, less than 80% of which are singletons, and less than 20% rests with the top ten. Treatment reported: roughly nine-day PBMC culture with coronavirus spike peptide pools or control peptides (ViraFEST assay). No antigen has been identified for these receptors. The sequenced sample was CD4+ T cells from blood, cultured in vitro, obtained after SARS-CoV-2 vaccination. The receptors derive from a human donor who received a COVID-19 vaccine.

V usage is TRBV2 and J usage is TRBJ1-1; 7 bases agree with TRBD1. V shed 8 bases, J shed 1 base, and the junction held 4 bases outside the gene matches. This CDR3 has 13 residues. CDR1 is SNHLY and CDR2 is FYNNEI in the germline V gene. CDR3 DNA: TGTGCCAGCGGGACAGCCCCGAACACTGAAGCTTTCTTT. It codes for CASGTAPNTEAFF.

The chain joins TRBV4-1 to TRBJ1-1; D ambiguous. CDR1 and CDR2 from the germline V gene are MGHRA and YSYEKL. V lost 1 base and J 1 base, leaving 10 bases between the germline ends. The CDR3 extends over 15 amino acids. The CDR3 coding sequence is TGCGCCAGCAGCCAAGGATGGACGGAGAACACTGAAGCTTTCTTT. Protein sequence: CASSQGWTENTEAFF.

The V call is TRBV24-1, the J call TRBJ2-3; the match to TRBD2 covers 7 bases. The CDR3 runs 16 residues. The junction had 5 bases not matched to a gene; V was cut back by 3 bases and J by 0 bases. Germline CDR1 reads KGHDR; CDR2 reads SFDVKD. The DNA of the CDR3 is TGTGCCACCAGTGATGGACCTAGCGGTAGCACAGATACGCAGTATTTT. Translated: CATSDGPSGSTDTQYF.

This clonotype was detected a few times. The chain links TRBV20-1 to TRBJ2-3, with D possibly matching TRBD1 (6 bases). CDR1 and CDR2 (germline): DFQATT, SNEGSKA (reference sequence). V lost 5 bases to trimming and J lost 2 bases, with 14 bases between them. This CDR3 contains 14 residues. The CDR3 region is CSAAGTTHTDTQYF. CDR3 in DNA: TGCAGTGCTGCCGGGACAACTCACACAGATACGCAGTATTTT.

This clonotype turned up a few times. The chain employs TRBV5-1 and TRBJ2-5; 9 nucleotides match TRBD1. The CDR3 runs to 14 residues. V dropped 4 bases and J dropped 5; count of bases not matched to a gene: 6. Germline-derived CDR1 and CDR2 are SGHRS and YFSETQ. The CDR3 loop reads CASSGHRGLETQYF. The CDR3 DNA follows: TGCGCCAGCAGCGGACACAGGGGGCTGGAGACCCAGTACTTC.

The genes are TRBV18 and TRBJ2-7; D ambiguous. V was cut by 6 bases and J by 0 bases, with 6 bases left in between. CDR1 is KGHSH and CDR2 is LQKENI in the germline V gene. This CDR3 contains 12 residues. The CDR3 DNA sequence: TGTGCCAGCTCCCTGAGCTCCTACGAGCAGTACTTC. Its translation: CASSLSSYEQYF. Based on the CDR3 plus reference TRBV18 and TRBJ2-7, the full variable domain is NAGVMQNPRHLVRRRGQEARLRCSPMKGHSHVYWYRQLPEEGLKFMVYLQKENIIDESGMPKERFSAEFPKEGPSILRIQQVVRGDSAAYFCASSLSSYEQYFGPGTRLTVT.

This chain connects TRBV7-2 to TRBJ1-2, with 7 bases matching TRBD1. The CDR3 contains 17 residues. Germline V gives CDR1 SGHTA, CDR2 FQGNSA. V was clipped by 1 base and J by 4 bases; unmatched bases: 12. Here the CDR3 DNA reads TGTGCCAGCAGCTTAGACAACACACAGGGGTCCGGCTATGGCTACACCTTC. It encodes CASSLDNTQGSGYGYTF.

The CDR3 here is CASSYNRATGDTEAFF. CDR3 DNA sequence: TGCGCCAGCAGTTACAACAGGGCTACAGGGGACACTGAAGCTTTCTTT. The J gene is TRBJ1-1, the V gene TRBV10-1, with 7 bases fitting TRBD1. The CDR3 consists of 16 residues. J was trimmed by 3 bases and V by 5 bases; bases with no gene match: 12. Germline V gene lookup returns CDR1 WNHNN and CDR2 SYGVQD (reference sequence).

The gene calls are TRBV19 and TRBJ1-2; 8 bases map to TRBD1. V lost 1 base to trimming and J lost 1 base; unmatched junction nucleotides: 14. Germline CDR1 reads LNHDA; CDR2 reads SQIVND (reference sequence). There are 19 residues in the CDR3. CDR3 protein: CASSIAALRTGFRNYGYTF. In nucleotides, the CDR3 is TGTGCCAGTAGTATAGCGGCCTTACGGACAGGGTTCCGTAACTATGGCTACACCTTC.

The chain links TRBV20-1 to TRBJ2-1; either TRBD1 or TRBD2 may fit D (5 bases each). V lost 2 bases to trimming and J lost 10 bases, with 18 bases between them. CDR1 DFQATT and CDR2 SNEGSKA come from the germline V gene (reference sequence). This CDR3 is built from 14 residues. CDR3 in amino acids: CSARSPMGVWEQFF. CDR3 coding DNA: TGCAGTGCTAGATCCCCCATGGGGGTTTGGGAGCAGTTCTTC.

This clonotype occurred once. This chain uses TRBV10-3 with TRBJ1-2, with TRBD1 matching 9 bases. This CDR3 region has 13 residues. Germline V gene lookup returns CDR1 ENHRY and CDR2 SYGVKD. With V trimmed by 8 bases and J by 5 bases, 6 bases remained unmatched. The CDR3 protein is CAIGQGSGYGYTF. DNA for the CDR3: TGTGCCATCGGACAGGGGTCCGGATATGGCTACACCTTC.

The genes are TRBV5-8 and TRBJ2-5; D is uncertain. The CDR3 runs to 14 residues. CDR1 and CDR2 (germline): SGHTS, YDEGEE. Trimming pared 0 bases from V and 5 bases from J, leaving 11 bases between. CDR3 loop: CASSLDRMGETQYF. Written as DNA, the CDR3 is TGTGCCAGCAGCTTGGATAGGATGGGCGAGACCCAGTACTTC.

The chain carries TRBV27 and TRBJ1-2; tentative D call: TRBD1 (5 bases). Trimming took 6 bases from V and 2 from J, leaving 10 bases between them. Germline-derived CDR1 and CDR2 are MNHEY and SMNVEV (reference sequence). The CDR3 is 13 amino acids. The CDR3 nucleotides read TGTGCCAGCAGCTCTGACAGCAACTATGGCTACACCTTC. This translates into CASSSDSNYGYTF.

V and J are TRBV20-1 and TRBJ1-2; D gene ambiguous. This CDR3 comprises 14 residues. The V and J ends lost 4 bases and 2 bases respectively, with 14 bases between them. Germline V gene data show CDR1 as DFQATT and CDR2 as SNEGSKA (reference sequence). In DNA, the CDR3 is TGCAGTGCTACTGACCGACTAAGGAACTATGGCTACACCTTC. It codes for CSATDRLRNYGYTF.

The V gene is TRBV24-1, the J gene TRBJ2-2; 10 bases fit TRBD1. This CDR3 has 16 amino acids. Trimming at V came to 4 bases and at J to 6 bases, leaving 7 bases not matched to a gene. The germline V gene has CDR1 KGHDR and CDR2 SFDVKD. The CDR3 spells CATSDVTGTGAGELFF. The DNA of the CDR3 is TGTGCCACCAGTGACGTAACCGGGACAGGGGCCGGGGAGCTGTTTTTT.

The gene calls are TRBV10-3 and TRBJ1-5; 7 nucleotides align to TRBD1. V was clipped by 3 bases and J by 3 bases; unmatched bases: 2. Per the germline V gene, CDR1 is ENHRY and CDR2 is SYGVKD. The length of the CDR3 is 14 residues. The CDR3 loop reads CAISDRGNNQPQHF. In DNA, the CDR3 is TGTGCCATCAGTGACAGGGGGAACAATCAGCCCCAGCATTTT.

The chain uses TRBV5-1 and TRBJ2-6; 7 bases agree with TRBD1. The trim removed 3 bases at V and 1 base at J, leaving 4 bases unmatched. Germline loops: CDR1 SGHRS, CDR2 YFSETQ. This CDR3 has 16 amino acids. The CDR3 region has the DNA TGCGCCAGCAGCTCTGCAGGGGGATCTGGGGCCAACGTCCTGACTTTC. Protein sequence: CASSSAGGSGANVLTF.

V and J are TRBV5-1 and TRBJ1-1; D perhaps matches TRBD1 (5 bases). The CDR3 covers 12 residues. The germline V gene encodes CDR1 SGHRS and CDR2 YFSETQ. Between the trimmed V and J ends, which lost 3 bases and 8 bases, there was a span of 11 bases. DNA for the CDR3: TGCGCCAGCAGCTACTCTGCAGGGGAAGCTTTCTTT. It codes for CASSYSAGEAFF.

The V call is TRBV20-1, the J call TRBJ2-1; TRBD2 matches at 9 bases. This CDR3 spans 16 amino acids. Germline loops: CDR1 DFQATT, CDR2 SNEGSKA (reference sequence). V was pared by 1 base and J by 7 bases, with 11 bases of the junction left unmatched. CDR3 coding DNA: TGCAGTGCTAGAGGGCTAGCGGGGTCCACAGGGAATGAGCAGTTCTTC. Translated, it gives CSARGLAGSTGNEQFF.

The V and J genes are TRBV5-3 and TRBJ2-7; D remains ambiguous. TRBV5-3 is classed as an ORF, of uncertain function. V was cut by 4 bases and J by 2 bases, with 13 bases left in between. The CDR3 loop spans 14 amino acids. The CDR3 DNA reads TGTGCCAGAAGCCACCGGGTCGAGACCTACGAGCAGTACTTC. This translates into CARSHRVETYEQYF.

This clonotype was seen a few times. The chain employs TRBV6-1 and TRBJ1-1, with a tentative D call TRBD1 (5 bases). The CDR3 sequence is 16 residues long. The germline V gene encodes CDR1 MNHNS and CDR2 SASEGT. V was trimmed by 6 bases and J by 0 bases, leaving 17 bases between them. Here the CDR3 DNA reads TGTGCCAGCAGCCCTGCAGGGTTGGAAATGAACACTGAAGCTTTCTTT. The encoded protein is CASSPAGLEMNTEAFF.

V gene TRBV6-1 combines with J gene TRBJ2-7; 8 bases agree with TRBD1. Unmatched junction bases numbered 8, after V lost 5 bases and J lost 2 bases. This CDR3 contains 15 residues. Germline values: CDR1 MNHNS, CDR2 SASEGT. The CDR3 reads CASSPTGGVPYEQYF. The DNA for the CDR3 is TGTGCCAGCAGTCCAACAGGGGGTGTCCCCTACGAGCAGTACTTC.

This rearrangement joins TRBV24-1 to TRBJ2-5; D may be TRBD2 (6 bases). The CDR3 covers 15 residues. V was trimmed by 5 bases and J by 4 bases, leaving 16 bases between them. The germline gives CDR1 KGHDR, CDR2 SFDVKD. CDR3 in DNA: TGTGCCACCAGTGGTACGGGAGTCTGGCGAGAGACCCAGTACTTC. Translating gives CATSGTGVWRETQYF.

The chain employs TRBV20-1 and TRBJ2-3; 7 nucleotides line up with TRBD2. Per the germline V gene, CDR1 is DFQATT and CDR2 is SNEGSKA (reference sequence). Losses at the gene ends were 0 bases for V and 2 bases for J; bases not matched to a gene: 5. This CDR3 contains 15 residues. The CDR3 sequence: CSARDPGGYTDTQYF. DNA of the CDR3: TGCAGTGCTAGAGACCCCGGGGGGTACACAGATACGCAGTATTTT.